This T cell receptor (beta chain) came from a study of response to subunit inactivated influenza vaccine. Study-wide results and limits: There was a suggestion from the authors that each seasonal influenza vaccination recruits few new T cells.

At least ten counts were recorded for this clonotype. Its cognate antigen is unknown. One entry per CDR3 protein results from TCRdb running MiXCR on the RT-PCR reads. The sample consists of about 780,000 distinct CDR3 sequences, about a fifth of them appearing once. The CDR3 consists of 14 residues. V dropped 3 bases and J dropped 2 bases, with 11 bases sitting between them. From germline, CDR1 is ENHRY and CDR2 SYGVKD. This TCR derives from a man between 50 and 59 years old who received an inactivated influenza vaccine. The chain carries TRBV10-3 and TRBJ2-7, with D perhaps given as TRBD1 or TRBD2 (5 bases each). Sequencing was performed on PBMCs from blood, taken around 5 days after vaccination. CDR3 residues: CAISDREITYEQYF. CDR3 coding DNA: TGTGCCATCAGTGACAGGGAGATAACCTACGAGCAGTACTTC.